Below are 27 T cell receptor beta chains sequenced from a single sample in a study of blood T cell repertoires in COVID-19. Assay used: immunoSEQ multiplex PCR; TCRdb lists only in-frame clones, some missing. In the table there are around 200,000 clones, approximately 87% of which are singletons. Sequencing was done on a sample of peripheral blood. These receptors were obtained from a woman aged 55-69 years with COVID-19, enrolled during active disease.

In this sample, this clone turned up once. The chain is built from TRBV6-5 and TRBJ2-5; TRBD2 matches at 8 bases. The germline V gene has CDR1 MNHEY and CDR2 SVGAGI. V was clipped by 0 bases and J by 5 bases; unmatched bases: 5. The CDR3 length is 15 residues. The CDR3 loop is CASSYSGTSRETQYF. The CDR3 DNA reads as TGTGCCAGCAGTTACTCCGGGACTAGTCGCGAGACCCAGTACTTC.

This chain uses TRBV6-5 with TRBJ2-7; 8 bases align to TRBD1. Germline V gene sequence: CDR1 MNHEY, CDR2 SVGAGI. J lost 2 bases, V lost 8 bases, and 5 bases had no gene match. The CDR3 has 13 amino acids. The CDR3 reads CASPGQGTYEQYF. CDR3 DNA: TGTGCCAGCCCAGGACAGGGAACCTACGAGCAGTACTTC.

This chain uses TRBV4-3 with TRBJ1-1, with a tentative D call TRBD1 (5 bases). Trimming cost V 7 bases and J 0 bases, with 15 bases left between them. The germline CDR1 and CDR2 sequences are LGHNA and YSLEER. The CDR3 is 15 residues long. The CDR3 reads CASNGGNLMNTEAFF. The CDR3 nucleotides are TGCGCCAGCAACGGGGGGAACCTAATGAACACTGAAGCTTTCTTT.

As DNA, the CDR3 is TGTGCCATCACCGGGGACAGGGGAACAGATACGCAGTATTTT. This codes for CAITGDRGTDTQYF. V is TRBV10-3 and J is TRBJ2-3, with 10 bases aligning to TRBD1. The germline gives CDR1 ENHRY, CDR2 SYGVKD. The CDR3 extends over 14 amino acids. Trimming at V came to 7 bases and at J to 3 bases, leaving 4 bases not matched to a gene.

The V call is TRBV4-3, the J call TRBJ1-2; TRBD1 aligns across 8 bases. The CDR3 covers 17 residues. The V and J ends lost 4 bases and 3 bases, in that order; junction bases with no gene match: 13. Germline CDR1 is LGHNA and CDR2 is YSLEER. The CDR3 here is CASSREYRGLVDYGYTF. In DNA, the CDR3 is TGCGCCAGCAGCCGAGAGTACAGGGGGTTGGTCGACTATGGCTACACCTTC.

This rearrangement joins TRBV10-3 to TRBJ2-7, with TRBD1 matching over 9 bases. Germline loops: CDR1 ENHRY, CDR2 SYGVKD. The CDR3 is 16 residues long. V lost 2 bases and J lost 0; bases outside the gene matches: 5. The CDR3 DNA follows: TGTGCCATCAGTGAGCCGGGACAGGGAAGCTCCTACGAGCAGTACTTC. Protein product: CAISEPGQGSSYEQYF.

CDR3 amino acids: CASTVLGGSSYNEQFF. CDR3 nucleotide sequence: TGTGCCAGCACCGTCCTTGGCGGGAGTTCCTACAATGAGCAGTTCTTC. This chain connects TRBV3-1 (or the pseudogene TRBV3-2) to TRBJ2-1; TRBD2 aligns across 7 bases. The CDR3 is made up of 16 amino acids. J lost 1 base, V lost 7 bases, and 10 bases had no gene match. Germline lookup yields CDR1 LGHDT and CDR2 YNNKEL (reference sequence).

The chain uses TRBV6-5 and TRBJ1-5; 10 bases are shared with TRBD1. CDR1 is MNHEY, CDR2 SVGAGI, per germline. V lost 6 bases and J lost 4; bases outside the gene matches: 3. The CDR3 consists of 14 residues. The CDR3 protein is CASRPGQGNQPQHF. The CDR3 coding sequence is TGTGCCAGCAGGCCGGGACAGGGGAATCAGCCCCAGCATTTT.

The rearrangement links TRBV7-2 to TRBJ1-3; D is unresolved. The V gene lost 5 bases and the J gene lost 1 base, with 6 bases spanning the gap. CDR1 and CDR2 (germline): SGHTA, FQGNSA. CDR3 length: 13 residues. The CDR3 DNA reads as TGTGCCAGCAGCCTTTTTTCTGGAAACACCATATATTTT. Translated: CASSLFSGNTIYF.

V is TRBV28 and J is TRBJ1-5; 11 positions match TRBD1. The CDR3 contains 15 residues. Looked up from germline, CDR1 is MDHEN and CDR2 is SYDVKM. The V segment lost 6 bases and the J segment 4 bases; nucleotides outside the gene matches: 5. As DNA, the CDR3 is TGTGCCAGCAGCCAGGACAGGGGGCAGAATCAGCCCCAGCATTTT. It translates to CASSQDRGQNQPQHF. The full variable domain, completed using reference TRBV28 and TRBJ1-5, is DVKVTQSSRYLVKRTGEKVFLECVQDMDHENMFWYRQDPGLGLRLIYFSYDVKMKEKGDIPEGYSVSREKKERFSLILESASTNQTSMYLCASSQDRGQNQPQHFGDGTRLSIL.

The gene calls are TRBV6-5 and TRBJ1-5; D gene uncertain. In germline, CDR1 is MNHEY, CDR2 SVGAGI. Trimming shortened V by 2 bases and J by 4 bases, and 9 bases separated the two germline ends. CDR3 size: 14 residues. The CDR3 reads CASSYRGSNQPQHF. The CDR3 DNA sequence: TGTGCCAGCAGTTACCGGGGTTCGAATCAGCCCCAGCATTTT.

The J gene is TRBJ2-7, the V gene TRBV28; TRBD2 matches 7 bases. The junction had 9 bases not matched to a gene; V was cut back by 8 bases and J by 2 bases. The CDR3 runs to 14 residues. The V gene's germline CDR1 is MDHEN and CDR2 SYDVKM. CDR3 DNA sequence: TGTGCCAGCCGATACCAGCGGGGAGCCTACGAGCAGTACTTC. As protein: CASRYQRGAYEQYF.

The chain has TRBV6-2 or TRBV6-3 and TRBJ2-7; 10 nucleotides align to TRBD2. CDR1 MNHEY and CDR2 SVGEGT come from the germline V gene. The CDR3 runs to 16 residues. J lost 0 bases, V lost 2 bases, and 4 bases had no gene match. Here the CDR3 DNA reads TGTGCCAGCAGTTACGATAGCGGGAGGCCCTCCTACGAGCAGTACTTC. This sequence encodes CASSYDSGRPSYEQYF.

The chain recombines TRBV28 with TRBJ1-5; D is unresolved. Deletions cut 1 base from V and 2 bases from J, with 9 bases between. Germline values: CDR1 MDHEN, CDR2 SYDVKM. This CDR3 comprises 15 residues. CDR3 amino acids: CASSLSLGGNQPQHF. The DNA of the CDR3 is TGTGCCAGCAGTTTATCTCTAGGTGGCAATCAGCCCCAGCATTTT. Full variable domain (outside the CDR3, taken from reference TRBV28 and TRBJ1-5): DVKVTQSSRYLVKRTGEKVFLECVQDMDHENMFWYRQDPGLGLRLIYFSYDVKMKEKGDIPEGYSVSREKKERFSLILESASTNQTSMYLCASSLSLGGNQPQHFGDGTRLSIL.

This chain's CDR3 is CASSFRGPSYNSPLHF. CDR3 in DNA: TGTGCCAGCAGCTTCAGGGGGCCATCCTATAATTCACCCCTCCACTTT. The V gene is TRBV5-6, the J gene TRBJ1-6, with TRBD1 matching 8 bases. The trim removed 2 bases at V and 1 base at J, leaving 2 bases unmatched. Germline V lookup: CDR1 SGHDT, CDR2 YYEEEE. The CDR3 is made up of 16 amino acids.

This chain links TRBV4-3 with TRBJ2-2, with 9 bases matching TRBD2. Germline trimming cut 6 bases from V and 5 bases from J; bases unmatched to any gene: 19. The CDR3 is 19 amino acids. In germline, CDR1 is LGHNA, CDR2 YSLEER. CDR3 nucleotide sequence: TGCGCCAGCAGGAAAAAAGTGGCTAGCGGGACGATGGTAACCGGGGAGCTGTTTTTT. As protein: CASRKKVASGTMVTGELFF.

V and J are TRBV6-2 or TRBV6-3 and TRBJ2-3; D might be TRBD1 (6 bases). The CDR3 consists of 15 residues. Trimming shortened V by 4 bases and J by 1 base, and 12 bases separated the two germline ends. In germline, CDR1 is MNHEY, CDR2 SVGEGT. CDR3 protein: CASSLMGAGTDTQYF. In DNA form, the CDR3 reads TGTGCCAGCAGTTTGATGGGGGCTGGCACAGATACGCAGTATTTT.

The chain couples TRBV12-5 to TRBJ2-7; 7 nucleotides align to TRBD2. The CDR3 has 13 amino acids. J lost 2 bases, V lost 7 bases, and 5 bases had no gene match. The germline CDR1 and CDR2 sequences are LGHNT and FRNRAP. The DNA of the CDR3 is TGTGCTAGTGTTCCTAGCGGAACCTACGAGCAGTACTTC. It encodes CASVPSGTYEQYF.

The CDR3 spells CASKTGYGYTF. The CDR3 DNA is TGTGCCAGTAAGACGGGATATGGCTACACCTTC. The chain joins TRBV19 to TRBJ1-2; D not resolved. The germline V gene has CDR1 LNHDA and CDR2 SQIVND (reference sequence). V was pared by 7 bases and J by 5 bases, with 8 bases between. This CDR3 has 11 amino acids.

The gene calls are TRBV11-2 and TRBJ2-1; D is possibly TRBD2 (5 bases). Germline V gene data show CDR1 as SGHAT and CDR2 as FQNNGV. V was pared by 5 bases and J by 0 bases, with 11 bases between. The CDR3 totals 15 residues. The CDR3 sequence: CASSPEVSSYNEQFF. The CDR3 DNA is TGTGCCAGCAGCCCGGAGGTGAGCTCCTACAATGAGCAGTTCTTC. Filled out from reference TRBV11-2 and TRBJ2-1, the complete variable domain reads EAGVAQSPRYKIIEKRQSVAFWCNPISGHATLYWYQQILGQGPKLLIQFQNNGVVDDSQLPKDRFSAERLKGVDSTLKIQPAKLEDSAVYLCASSPEVSSYNEQFFGPGTRLTVL.

The CDR3 is CASSLGGGIKSTEAFF. The CDR3 DNA reads TGTGCCAGCAGCTTAGGTGGGGGGATAAAGAGCACTGAAGCTTTCTTT. The chain employs TRBV11-3 and TRBJ1-1, with D possibly TRBD1 on 5 matching bases. Germline loops: CDR1 SGHNT, CDR2 YENEEA. This CDR3 has 16 residues. V dropped 1 base and J dropped 4 bases, with 16 bases sitting between them.

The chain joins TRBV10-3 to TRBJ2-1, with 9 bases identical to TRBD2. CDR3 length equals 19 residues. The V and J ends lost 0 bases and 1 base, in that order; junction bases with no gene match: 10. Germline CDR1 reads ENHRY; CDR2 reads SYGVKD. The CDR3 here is CAISESGLAGSASYNEQFF. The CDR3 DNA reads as TGTGCCATCAGTGAGTCAGGTCTAGCGGGATCAGCGTCCTACAATGAGCAGTTCTTC.

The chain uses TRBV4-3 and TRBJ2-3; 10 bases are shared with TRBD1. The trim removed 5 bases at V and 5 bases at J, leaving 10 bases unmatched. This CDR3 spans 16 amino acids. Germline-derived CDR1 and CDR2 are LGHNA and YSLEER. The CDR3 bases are TGCGCCAGCAGCTTTGGTCAGACAGGGGGCTTAGATACGCAGTATTTT. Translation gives CASSFGQTGGLDTQYF.

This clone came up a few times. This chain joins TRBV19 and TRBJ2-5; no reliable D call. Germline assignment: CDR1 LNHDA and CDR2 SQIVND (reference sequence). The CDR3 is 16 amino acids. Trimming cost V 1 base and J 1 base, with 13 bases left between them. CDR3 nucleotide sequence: TGTGCCAGTAGTATAGTGCCCGGAACAGCCCAAGAGACCCAGTACTTC. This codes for CASSIVPGTAQETQYF. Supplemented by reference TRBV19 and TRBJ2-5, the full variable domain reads DGGITQSPKYLFRKEGQNVTLSCEQNLNHDAMYWYRQDPGQGLRLIYYSQIVNDFQKGDIAEGYSVSREKKESFPLTVTSAQKNPTAFYLCASSIVPGTAQETQYFGPGTRLLVL.

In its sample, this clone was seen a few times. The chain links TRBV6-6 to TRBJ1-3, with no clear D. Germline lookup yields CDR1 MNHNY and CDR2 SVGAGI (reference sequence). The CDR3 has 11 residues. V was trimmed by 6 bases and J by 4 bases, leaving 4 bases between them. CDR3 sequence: CASSTGNTIYF. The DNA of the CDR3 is TGTGCCAGCAGCACAGGAAACACCATATATTTT.

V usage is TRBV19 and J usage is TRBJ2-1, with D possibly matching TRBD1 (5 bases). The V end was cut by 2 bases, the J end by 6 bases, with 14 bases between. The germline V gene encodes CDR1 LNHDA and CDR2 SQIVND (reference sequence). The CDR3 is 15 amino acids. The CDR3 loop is CASSITQGRVNEQFF. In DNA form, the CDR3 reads TGTGCCAGTAGTATAACTCAGGGAAGGGTCAATGAGCAGTTCTTC.

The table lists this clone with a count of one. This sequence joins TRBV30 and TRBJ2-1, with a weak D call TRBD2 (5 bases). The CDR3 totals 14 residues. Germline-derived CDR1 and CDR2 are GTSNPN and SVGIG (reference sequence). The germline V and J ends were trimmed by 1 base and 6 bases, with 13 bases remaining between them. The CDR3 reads CAWSGLGLVNEQFF. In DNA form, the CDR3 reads TGTGCCTGGAGTGGGCTAGGACTTGTCAATGAGCAGTTCTTC.